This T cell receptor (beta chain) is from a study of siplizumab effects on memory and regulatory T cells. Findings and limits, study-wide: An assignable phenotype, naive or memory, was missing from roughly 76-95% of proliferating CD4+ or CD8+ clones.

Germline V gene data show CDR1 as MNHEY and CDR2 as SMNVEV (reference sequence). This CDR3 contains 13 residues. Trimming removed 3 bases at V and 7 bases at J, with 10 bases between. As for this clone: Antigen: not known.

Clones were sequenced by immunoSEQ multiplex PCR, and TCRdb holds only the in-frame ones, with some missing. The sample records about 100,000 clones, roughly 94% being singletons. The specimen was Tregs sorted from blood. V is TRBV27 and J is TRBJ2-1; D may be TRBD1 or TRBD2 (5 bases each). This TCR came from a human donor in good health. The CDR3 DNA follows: TGTGCCAGCAGTTTTCCGGGACGGAATGAGCAGTTCTTC. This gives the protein CASSFPGRNEQFF.